A selection of T cell receptor beta chains follows, all from one sample in a study of shared clonotypes between healthy human individuals. Data came from immunoSEQ multiplex PCR; TCRdb stores just in-frame clones and leaves some out. In the table there are about 2.4 million clones, roughly 93% of which are singletons. Sequencing was done on a sample of naive CD4+ T cells from PBMCs. The receptor set was obtained from a man aged 18 to 29 in good health. Some clones in this sample may be carry-over from other donors' samples. Both conserved end residues are part of each CDR3. A D gene is named only where the DNA matches it firmly. Clone size, where shown, is once, few, many, or a class for clones that have expanded.

d_gene: NA
v_gene: TRBV7-2
abundance: NA
j_gene: TRBJ2-7
CDR3aa: CASSLFSQGYEQYF
CDR3nt: TGTGCCAGCAGCTTATTCTCGCAGGGCTACGAGCAGTACTTC

d_gene: TRBD1
v_gene: TRBV28
abundance: NA
j_gene: TRBJ1-5
CDR3aa: CASSFLGQGAGGQPQHF
CDR3nt: TGTGCCAGCAGTTTCCTGGGACAGGGGGCGGGAGGACAGCCCCAGCATTTT

d_gene: TRBD1
v_gene: TRBV5-4
abundance: NA
j_gene: TRBJ1-2
CDR3aa: CASSLEGIRGLGAGGYTF
CDR3nt: TGTGCCAGCAGCTTGGAAGGCATCAGGGGGCTAGGGGCTGGTGGCTACACCTTC

d_gene: TRBD2
v_gene: TRBV11-1
abundance: NA
j_gene: TRBJ2-7
CDR3aa: CASSLISGTNEQYF
CDR3nt: TGTGCCAGCAGCTTAATTAGCGGGACGAACGAGCAGTACTTC

d_gene: NA
v_gene: TRBV2
abundance: NA
j_gene: TRBJ2-1
CDR3aa: CASSGGLPSYNEQFF
CDR3nt: TGTGCCAGCAGTGGGGGACTGCCCTCCTACAATGAGCAGTTCTTC

d_gene: TRBD2
v_gene: TRBV7-3
abundance: NA
j_gene: TRBJ2-1
CDR3aa: CASSPTGTSGSRSGFF
CDR3nt: TGTGCCAGCAGCCCAACCGGGACTAGCGGGAGCCGCAGCGGGTTCTTC

d_gene: NA
v_gene: TRBV6-6
abundance: NA
j_gene: TRBJ1-5
CDR3aa: CASSLPIGGVNQPQHF
CDR3nt: TGTGCCAGCAGCCTTCCGATTGGGGGAGTGAATCAGCCCCAGCATTTT

d_gene: NA
v_gene: TRBV20-1
abundance: NA
j_gene: TRBJ2-7
CDR3aa: CGAGTLGEQYF
CDR3nt: TGCGGGGCCGGGACTCTCGGGGAGCAGTACTTC

d_gene: NA
v_gene: TRBV5-4
abundance: once
j_gene: TRBJ2-7
CDR3aa: CASSLSGPAVEQYF
CDR3nt: TGTGCCAGCAGCTTATCCGGCCCGGCGGTCGAGCAGTACTTC

d_gene: NA
v_gene: TRBV28
abundance: NA
j_gene: TRBJ2-3
CDR3aa: CASSPATVTDTQYF
CDR3nt: TGTGCCAGCAGTCCCGCGACGGTCACAGATACGCAGTATTTT

d_gene: TRBD1
v_gene: TRBV12-5
abundance: NA
j_gene: TRBJ1-2
CDR3aa: CASGGETGGPLYGYTF
CDR3nt: TGTGCTAGTGGTGGCGAGACAGGGGGCCCCCTTTATGGCTACACCTTC

d_gene: NA
v_gene: TRBV30
abundance: NA
j_gene: TRBJ2-5
CDR3aa: CAWTEPAGDETQYF
CDR3nt: TGTGCCTGGACAGAGCCCGCCGGGGACGAGACCCAGTACTTC

d_gene: NA
v_gene: TRBV6-5
abundance: NA
j_gene: TRBJ1-1
CDR3aa: CASSPLTFSEAFF
CDR3nt: TGTGCCAGCAGTCCCCTGACCTTCTCTGAAGCTTTCTTT

d_gene: TRBD2
v_gene: TRBV5-1
abundance: NA
j_gene: TRBJ2-1
CDR3aa: CASSLSGGNEQFF
CDR3nt: TGCGCCAGCAGCTTGAGCGGGGGCAATGAGCAGTTCTTC

d_gene: TRBD2
v_gene: TRBV9
abundance: NA
j_gene: TRBJ2-3
CDR3aa: CASSPRGSGGTDTQYF
CDR3nt: TGTGCCAGCAGCCCCCGAGGGAGCGGGGGCACAGATACGCAGTATTTT

d_gene: NA
v_gene: TRBV27
abundance: NA
j_gene: TRBJ2-7
CDR3aa: CASSNKAGQTSYEQYF
CDR3nt: TGTGCCAGCAGTAACAAAGCGGGCCAGACCTCCTACGAGCAGTACTTC

d_gene: NA
v_gene: TRBV28
abundance: NA
j_gene: TRBJ2-3
CDR3aa: CASSKSTDTQYF
CDR3nt: TGTGCCAGCTCAAAAAGCACAGATACGCAGTATTTT

d_gene: NA
v_gene: TRBV9
abundance: NA
j_gene: TRBJ1-1
CDR3aa: CASSVDQGMNTEAFF
CDR3nt: TGTGCCAGCAGCGTAGATCAGGGCATGAACACTGAAGCTTTCTTT

d_gene: NA
v_gene: TRBV5-1
abundance: NA
j_gene: TRBJ2-2
CDR3aa: CASSLGLMGELFF
CDR3nt: TGCGCCAGCAGCTTGGGGTTGATGGGGGAGCTGTTTTTT

d_gene: NA
v_gene: TRBV28
abundance: NA
j_gene: TRBJ2-4
CDR3aa: CASSSSMRRENIQYF
CDR3nt: TGTGCCAGCAGTTCTTCCATGAGGAGGGAAAACATTCAGTACTTC

d_gene: TRBD1
v_gene: TRBV19
abundance: NA
j_gene: TRBJ1-2
CDR3aa: CASTPGQHYGYTF
CDR3nt: TGTGCCAGTACCCCGGGACAGCACTATGGCTACACCTTC

d_gene: NA
v_gene: TRBV7-2
abundance: NA
j_gene: TRBJ1-2
CDR3aa: CASSLEGNGYTF
CDR3nt: TGTGCCAGCAGCTTAGAGGGTAATGGCTACACCTTC

d_gene: TRBD2
v_gene: TRBV10-3
abundance: NA
j_gene: TRBJ2-1
CDR3aa: CAISDVREGHEQFF
CDR3nt: TGTGCCATCAGTGACGTCCGGGAGGGCCATGAGCAGTTCTTC

d_gene: TRBD1
v_gene: TRBV28
abundance: NA
j_gene: TRBJ2-7
CDR3aa: CASGEEDRGGREQYF
CDR3nt: TGTGCCAGCGGGGAGGAAGACAGGGGGGGTCGCGAGCAGTACTTC

d_gene: TRBD1
v_gene: TRBV6-6
abundance: NA
j_gene: TRBJ1-5
CDR3aa: CASSTRGSNQPQHF
CDR3nt: TGTGCCAGCAGTACCAGGGGGAGCAATCAGCCCCAGCATTTT

d_gene: TRBD2
v_gene: TRBV9
abundance: NA
j_gene: TRBJ2-7
CDR3aa: CASSAGLDTTTYF
CDR3nt: TGTGCCAGCAGCGCCGGACTAGACACGACTACGTACTTC

d_gene: TRBD1
v_gene: TRBV18
abundance: NA
j_gene: TRBJ2-1
CDR3aa: CASSPVVGTGQDNEQFF
CDR3nt: TGTGCCAGCTCACCAGTGGTCGGGACAGGTCAGGACAATGAGCAGTTCTTC

d_gene: NA
v_gene: TRBV9
abundance: NA
j_gene: TRBJ1-2
CDR3aa: CASSVALGFSRGYTF
CDR3nt: TGTGCCAGCAGCGTAGCTCTCGGGTTTAGTCGGGGCTACACCTTC

d_gene: TRBD2
v_gene: TRBV28
abundance: NA
j_gene: TRBJ2-7
CDR3aa: CASSPGLAGSYEQYF
CDR3nt: TGTGCCAGCAGCCCCGGACTAGCGGGTTCCTACGAGCAGTACTTC

d_gene: NA
v_gene: TRBV5-3
abundance: NA
j_gene: TRBJ2-7
CDR3aa: CASSAGLTNAEQYF
CDR3nt: TGTGCCAGCAGCGCGGGACTGACGAATGCCGAGCAGTACTTC

d_gene: TRBD1
v_gene: TRBV29-1
abundance: NA
j_gene: TRBJ1-2
CDR3aa: CSGGQGAYGYTF
CDR3nt: TGCAGCGGAGGACAGGGAGCCTATGGCTACACCTTC

d_gene: TRBD1
v_gene: TRBV7-3
abundance: NA
j_gene: TRBJ2-1
CDR3aa: CASSLLGTAVYNEQFF
CDR3nt: TGTGCCAGCAGCTTACTAGGGACAGCGGTCTACAATGAGCAGTTCTTC

d_gene: NA
v_gene: TRBV21-1
abundance: NA
j_gene: TRBJ1-1
CDR3aa: CASSKDGSMNTEAFF
CDR3nt: TGTGCCAGCAGCAAAGACGGCAGCATGAACACTGAAGCTTTCTTT

d_gene: TRBD2
v_gene: TRBV28
abundance: NA
j_gene: TRBJ2-1
CDR3aa: CASNVGRAPPGNEQFF
CDR3nt: TGTGCCAGCAATGTTGGGAGGGCCCCCCCTGGGAATGAGCAGTTCTTC

d_gene: NA
v_gene: TRBV5-6
abundance: NA
j_gene: TRBJ2-5
CDR3aa: CASSLYRARLETQYF
CDR3nt: TGTGCCAGCAGCTTGTATCGCGCCAGACTAGAGACCCAGTACTTC

d_gene: TRBD2
v_gene: TRBV5-6
abundance: once
j_gene: TRBJ2-3
CDR3aa: CASSFSLAGGGTDTQYF
CDR3nt: TGTGCCAGCAGCTTTTCCTTAGCGGGAGGGGGAACAGATACGCAGTATTTT

d_gene: TRBD1
v_gene: TRBV28
abundance: NA
j_gene: TRBJ1-6
CDR3aa: CASSGEHRGSSYNSPLHF
CDR3nt: TGTGCCAGCAGTGGGGAGCACAGGGGAAGCTCCTATAATTCACCCCTCCACTTT

d_gene: NA
v_gene: TRBV10-3
abundance: once
j_gene: TRBJ1-3
CDR3aa: CAISALPVSGNTIYF
CDR3nt: TGTGCCATCAGTGCCTTACCGGTCAGTGGAAACACCATATATTTT

d_gene: TRBD1
v_gene: TRBV10-3
abundance: once
j_gene: TRBJ2-2
CDR3aa: CAISGDRGNTGELFF
CDR3nt: TGTGCCATCAGTGGGGACAGGGGGAACACCGGGGAGCTGTTTTTT

d_gene: NA
v_gene: TRBV11-2
abundance: NA
j_gene: TRBJ2-1
CDR3aa: CASSTVRGPYNEQFF
CDR3nt: TGTGCCAGCAGCACAGTTCGCGGACCCTACAATGAGCAGTTCTTC

d_gene: NA
v_gene: TRBV7-9
abundance: NA
j_gene: TRBJ1-1
CDR3aa: CASSYDSSMNTEAFF
CDR3nt: TGTGCCAGCAGCTACGACAGCTCAATGAACACTGAAGCTTTCTTT

d_gene: TRBD1
v_gene: TRBV5-4
abundance: NA
j_gene: TRBJ2-7
CDR3aa: CASSPPGQGTYEQYF
CDR3nt: TGTGCCAGCAGCCCACCGGGACAGGGAACCTACGAGCAGTACTTC

d_gene: NA
v_gene: TRBV5-5
abundance: NA
j_gene: TRBJ2-7
CDR3aa: CASSLAWQGQQYF
CDR3nt: TGTGCCAGCAGCTTGGCTTGGCAGGGACAGCAGTACTTC

d_gene: TRBD2
v_gene: TRBV7-3
abundance: NA
j_gene: TRBJ2-7
CDR3aa: CASSPRLAGIDEQYF
CDR3nt: TGTGCCAGCAGCCCGCGACTAGCGGGAATCGACGAGCAGTACTTC

d_gene: TRBD2
v_gene: TRBV11-2
abundance: NA
j_gene: TRBJ2-1
CDR3aa: CASTSGTTLYLKFF
CDR3nt: TGTGCCAGCACCTCCGGGACTACACTATATCTAAAGTTCTTC

d_gene: TRBD1
v_gene: TRBV29-1
abundance: NA
j_gene: TRBJ1-1
CDR3aa: CSVSTGVVNTEAFF
CDR3nt: TGCAGCGTTTCTACAGGGGTAGTCAACACTGAAGCTTTCTTT

d_gene: TRBD2
v_gene: TRBV5-1
abundance: NA
j_gene: TRBJ2-5
CDR3aa: CASSRGLAGRWGRETQYF
CDR3nt: TGCGCCAGCAGCAGGGGACTAGCGGGAAGATGGGGTCGGGAGACCCAGTACTTC

d_gene: NA
v_gene: TRBV6-6
abundance: NA
j_gene: TRBJ1-5
CDR3aa: CASRQTFSSNQPQHF
CDR3nt: TGTGCCAGCAGGCAGACATTCTCTAGCAATCAGCCCCAGCATTTT

d_gene: TRBD1
v_gene: TRBV30
abundance: NA
j_gene: TRBJ1-4
CDR3aa: CAWSPTDRVNEKLFF
CDR3nt: TGTGCCTGGAGTCCCACGGACAGGGTCAACGAAAAACTGTTTTTT

d_gene: NA
v_gene: TRBV28
abundance: NA
j_gene: TRBJ1-2
CDR3aa: CASSLRPYGYTF
CDR3nt: TGTGCCAGCAGTTTACGCCCCTATGGCTACACCTTC

d_gene: TRBD1
v_gene: TRBV18
abundance: once
j_gene: TRBJ1-2
CDR3aa: CASSPGQANFYGYTF
CDR3nt: TGTGCCAGCTCACCCGGACAGGCGAACTTCTATGGCTACACCTTC

d_gene: NA
v_gene: TRBV5-1
abundance: NA
j_gene: TRBJ2-3
CDR3aa: CASSLTGPSTDTQYF
CDR3nt: TGCGCCAGCAGCTTGACAGGGCCTAGCACAGATACGCAGTATTTT

d_gene: TRBD1
v_gene: TRBV28
abundance: NA
j_gene: TRBJ1-2
CDR3aa: CASSLQGVNYGYTF
CDR3nt: TGTGCCAGCAGCCTCCAGGGGGTAAACTATGGCTACACCTTC